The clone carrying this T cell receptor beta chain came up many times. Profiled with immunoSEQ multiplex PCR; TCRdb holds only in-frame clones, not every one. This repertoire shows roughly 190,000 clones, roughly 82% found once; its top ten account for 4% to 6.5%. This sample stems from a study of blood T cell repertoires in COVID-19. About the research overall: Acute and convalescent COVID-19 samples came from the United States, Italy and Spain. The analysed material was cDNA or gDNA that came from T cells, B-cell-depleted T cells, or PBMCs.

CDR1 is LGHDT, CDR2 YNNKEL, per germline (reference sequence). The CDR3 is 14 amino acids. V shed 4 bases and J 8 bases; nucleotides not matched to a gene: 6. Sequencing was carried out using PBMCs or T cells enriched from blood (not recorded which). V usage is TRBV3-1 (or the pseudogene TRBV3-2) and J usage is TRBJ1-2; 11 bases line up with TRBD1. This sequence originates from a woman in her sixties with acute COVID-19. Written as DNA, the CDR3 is TGTGCCAGCAGCCTGCCGGGACAGGGGGGAGGCTACACCTTC. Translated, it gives CASSLPGQGGGYTF.